This T cell receptor (beta chain) was captured by sequencing in a study of T cell responses to AZD1222 COVID-19 vaccine (dated by TCRdb to the early 2020s). Turning to the overall study: AZD1222 recipients whose second dose came at about 4 weeks and those whose second dose came at about 12 weeks were combined into one group, since spike-specific TCR depth and breadth did not differ between the two schedules. Trial participants were enrolled by age into 18-55, 56-69 and 70-plus year subgroups, with around 150, 28 and 57 TCR-sequenced participants respectively. TCR sequencing was performed for some 250 trial participants, of whom 200 to 220 were given two doses of AZD1222 and approximately 25 were given two doses of MenACWY control vaccine.

The paper's findings and limits, for the study overall: Epitopes outside the regions mutated in the B.1.351 and B.1.1.7 variants were reportedly recognized by nearly half of the unique spike-specific TCRs. Participants were mostly white British and included more females than males, and it was suggested by the authors that clonal diversity may have been underestimated. The 56-69-year group was small, and its depth increase did not reach significance, likely because of low power. Because no day 14 peak-response samples were available, the repertoires could be characterized only after the peak T cell response. After two AZD1222 doses, both the breadth and the depth of spike-specific TCRs were significantly higher than at day 0 and than in MenACWY recipients. The whole spike protein was spanned by vaccine-associated CD4 TCRs, and dominant responses were seen in regions 160-218 and 743-854. Conclusions about previously exposed vaccinees are limited because only six or seven AZD1222 recipients were SARS-CoV-2 seropositive at baseline.

What this sample's time point label stands for: baseline before first vaccination. The vaccinee samples were drawn from two UK trials, COV001 and COV002, one of which was a single-blind randomized controlled phase 2/3 trial testing AZD1222 (ChAdOx1 nCoV-19) in healthy adults. Trial participant PBMC samples were collected at day 0 and day 28 after the second dose for TCRbeta chain sequencing. The table lists this clone with a few counts. Its binding antigen is unknown. Base qualities are not provided; no much larger clone lies one nucleotide away. Trimming takes 5 bases from V and 2 bases from J, and the germline ends sit 12 bases apart. CDR1 is given as KGHDR and CDR2 as SFDVKD, both from the germline V gene. The CDR3 has 15 amino acids, counting the end cysteine and phenylalanine. Only the CDR3 part of the read is kept: 45 bases, read in frame from the first base. The CDR3 regions of human TCRbeta chains were analyzed by immunosequencing. The paper's data handling went like this. Repertoire TCRs were matched against a reference library of SARS-CoV-2-specific TCRs generated with the MIRA antigen-specificity platform. Breadth was defined as the fraction of unique TCRs that were SARS-CoV-2-associated, and depth was defined as the fraction of total T cells that were SARS-CoV-2-associated. Using the MIRA data, every spike-specific TCR was mapped to the spike region that the TCR reacted to and assigned to either a CD4 or a CD8 class. Log10-transformed breadth and depth values were compared by one-way ANOVA with Sidak's multiple comparisons tests. Here the immuneACCESS table is served through TCRdb, limited to in-frame sequences with V and J called. Missing clones are a known gap in these copies; in checked studies unresolved V genes cover under half, and the rest lacks a known reason. The V and J calls and clone size are taken from that table; D and trimming were inferred from the DNA. The sample contains about 160,000 clones, roughly 90% of them found a single time. The ten biggest clones cover about 4.4% of the sample.

This specimen was peripheral blood, taken on day 0 of AZD1222 vaccination. This receptor was taken from an adult in good health. The receptor chain draws on TRBV24-1 and TRBJ1-3; 5 matching bases give a weak D call of TRBD1. The DNA sequence is given as TGTGCCACCAGTGGAGACAGCGCCACTGGAAACACCATATATTTT. Its coded protein is CATSGDSATGNTIYF.